Listed below are T cell receptor beta chains from one sample, sequenced in a study of cytomegalovirus exposure and HLA in healthy donors. Sequencing used immunoSEQ multiplex PCR; TCRdb keeps in-frame clones, though not all of them. The repertoire holds about 60,000 clones, with less than 85% as singletons. The sample comprised PBMCs. The receptors stem from a woman aged 60-75 years in good health and CMV-seropositive. Both conserved end residues are part of each CDR3. A D gene is named only where the DNA matches it firmly. Some rows have no size entry. The others give once, few or many, or a class for an expanded clone.

d_call j_call v_call clone_size cdr3_nt cdr3_aa
TRBD2 TRBJ2-5 TRBV10-2 - TGCGCCAGCAGGCCTAGCGGGGGTGGGCGAGAGACCCAGTACTTC CASRPSGGGRETQYF
TRBD1 TRBJ2-5 TRBV9 - TGTGCCAGCAGCGGGGGCCGGACAGGGGGGTCGGAGACCCAGTACTTC CASSGGRTGGSETQYF
TRBD2 TRBJ2-7 TRBV19 - TGTGCCAGTAGTATAGATCTAGCGGGCGTAACCTACGAGCAGTACTTC CASSIDLAGVTYEQYF
- TRBJ1-2 TRBV27 - TGTGCCAGCAGTTTCGGGGGGAGGAGTGGCTACACCTTC CASSFGGRSGYTF
TRBD1 TRBJ1-1 TRBV5-8 - TGTGCCAGCAGCCTGGGACAGGGGAGGACTGAAGCTTTCTTT CASSLGQGRTEAFF
- TRBJ2-2 TRBV29-1 - TGCAGCGTTGCGTACACCGGGGAGCTGTTTTTT CSVAYTGELFF
- TRBJ2-2 TRBV10-3 - TGTGCCATCAGTCTGGGCGTGGTCTGGGCCGGGGAGCTGTTTTTT CAISLGVVWAGELFF
- TRBJ2-2 TRBV5-1 - TGCGCCAGCAGCTTTTTAGCAGGGGACACCGGGGAGCTGTTTTTT CASSFLAGDTGELFF
- TRBJ2-2 TRBV5-4 once TGTGCCAGCAGCTTGGGGTTGAGAGCGGAGGGGGAGCTGTTTTTT CASSLGLRAEGELFF
TRBD1 TRBJ1-1 TRBV5-6 once TGTGCCAGCAGCTTCGACAGGGGGATCGCTGAAGCTTTCTTT CASSFDRGIAEAFF
TRBD2 TRBJ2-2 TRBV27 - TGTGCCAGCAGTTTATACGGGGGGATGAGCGGGGAGCTGTTTTTT CASSLYGGMSGELFF
- TRBJ1-1 TRBV5-4 - TGTGCCAGCAGCTTGGTTGAGGGGGGGATGAACACTGAAGCTTTCTTT CASSLVEGGMNTEAFF
TRBD1 TRBJ2-2 TRBV4-3 - TGCGCCAGCAGCCACCTCCAGGGGGCTGGGGAGCTGTTTTTT CASSHLQGAGELFF
- TRBJ2-5 TRBV2 few TGTGCCAGCAGTGAACGGGAGACCCAGTACTTC CASSERETQYF
- TRBJ2-7 TRBV5-1 once TGCGCCAGCAGCTTGGCCGGGGTATACGAGCAGTACTTC CASSLAGVYEQYF
- TRBJ2-3 TRBV27 - TGTGCCAGCAGCTTGGGCTTCAGAGATACGCAGTATTTT CASSLGFRDTQYF
TRBD1 TRBJ1-5 TRBV7-9 - TGTGCCAGCAGCCCCCTTGACAGGGCTCAGCCCCAGCATTTT CASSPLDRAQPQHF
- TRBJ1-1 TRBV6-1 - TGTGCCAGCTCTACGGGACTTTTGAACACTGAAGCTTTCTTT CASSTGLLNTEAFF
TRBD1 TRBJ2-5 TRBV7-2 - TGTGCCAGCAGCATATTGCGGACAGGGGGCAAAGAGACCCAGTACTTC CASSILRTGGKETQYF
- TRBJ2-2 TRBV4-3 - TGCGCCAGCAGCCAAGCTCCGGGACAGAACACCGGGGAGCTGTTTTTT CASSQAPGQNTGELFF
TRBD1 TRBJ1-1 TRBV7-3 few TGTGCCAGCAGCTCCATAGGGGGCCCGGATCTCGGCGGGGCTTTCTTT CASSSIGGPDLGGAFF
TRBD2 TRBJ2-7 TRBV2 - TGTGCCAGCAGGAGGACTAGCGGGGGCTACGAGCAGTACTTC CASRRTSGGYEQYF
- TRBJ2-5 TRBV7-9 - TGTGCCAGCGGCACTGACAGGTCTTCATCGGAGACCCAGTACTTC CASGTDRSSSETQYF
- TRBJ1-5 TRBV6-5 - TGTGCCAGCAGCCTAATAGGGGGTGGCAATCAGCCCCAGCATTTT CASSLIGGGNQPQHF
TRBD2 TRBJ2-1 TRBV6-1 - TGTGCCAGCAGTGGGTTTGGGGGGGGGAGCTCCTACAATGAGCAGTTCTTC CASSGFGGGSSYNEQFF
- TRBJ1-1 TRBV12-5 - TGTGCTAGTGGTTTGTATACTGAAGCTTTCTTT CASGLYTEAFF
TRBD1 TRBJ1-2 TRBV2 - TGTGCCAGCAGCGCCAGGGGGTTGGGTGGCTACACCTTC CASSARGLGGYTF
TRBD2 TRBJ2-1 TRBV6-5 - TGTGCCAGCAGTACCGGGACTAGTCACAATGAGCAGTTCTTC CASSTGTSHNEQFF
- TRBJ1-1 TRBV10-3 - TGTGCCATCAGTGAGCCCGCAGCCAGGGAGGGCACTGAAGCTTTCTTT CAISEPAAREGTEAFF